A selection of T cell receptor beta chains follows, all from one sample in a study of high-grade serous ovarian cancer treatment subgroups. TCRdb's table, derived via immunoSEQ multiplex PCR, lists solely in-frame clones and lacks some. The sample has approximately 2,000 clones, around three quarters seen once; the top ten hold over 8.5%. Material: tumor tissue. These receptors were collected from a human donor with high-grade serous ovarian cancer. CDR3s leave out the opening cysteine and the closing phenylalanine or tryptophan. Fields, in order: CDR3 protein, D gene, V gene, J gene. The D gene is left open where the match is weak.

CDR3 protein: ASSPWTSGSTDTQY; D gene: TRBD2; V gene: TRBV11-3; J gene: TRBJ2-3
CDR3 protein: ASSYDRTAGANVLT; D gene: .; V gene: TRBV6-5; J gene: TRBJ2-6
CDR3 protein: SVLGGGYEQY; D gene: .; V gene: TRBV29-1; J gene: TRBJ2-7
CDR3 protein: ASSGQGVDTQY; D gene: TRBD1; V gene: TRBV5-1; J gene: TRBJ2-3
CDR3 protein: ASKTDRGTGELF; D gene: TRBD1; V gene: TRBV19; J gene: TRBJ2-2
CDR3 protein: ASSSPPGLRTDTQY; D gene: .; V gene: TRBV7-6; J gene: TRBJ2-3
CDR3 protein: ASSLGGWYRGGSGNEQF; D gene: .; V gene: TRBV7-2; J gene: TRBJ2-1